The rows below give T cell receptor beta chains drawn from one sample of a study of regulatory T cells in long-lasting Graves disease. Via MiXCR, TCRdb re-called the multiplex PCR reads, giving one row per CDR3 protein. Here the sample spans hundreds of thousands of distinct CDR3 sequences, 15% to 17% being singletons. The sample here was peripheral blood mononuclear cells (PBMCs), taken at new diagnosis, from a patient treated with antithyroid drugs. The receptors were gathered from a female donor with Graves disease. The CDR3 runs from the conserved cysteine through the conserved F or W. Fields, in order: V gene, J gene, clone size, D gene, CDR3 protein, CDR3 DNA. The D gene is left open where the match is weak. Only some rows state a clone size, as once, few, many or a class for expanded clones.

v_call: TRBV20-1; j_call: TRBJ1-1; clone_size: .; d_call: .; cdr3_aa: CSAGAGAHTEAFF; cdr3_nt: TGCAGTGCTGGGGCGGGGGCCCACACTGAAGCTTTCTTT
v_call: TRBV7-2; j_call: TRBJ2-3; clone_size: few; d_call: TRBD2; cdr3_aa: CASSFTSGRVTDTQYF; cdr3_nt: TGTGCCAGCAGCTTTACTAGCGGGAGGGTTACAGATACGCAGTATTTT
v_call: TRBV5-1; j_call: TRBJ2-7; clone_size: many; d_call: .; cdr3_aa: CASSSEGSPYEQYF; cdr3_nt: TGCGCCAGCAGCTCTGAAGGGTCCCCCTACGAGCAGTACTTC
v_call: TRBV7-2; j_call: TRBJ2-5; clone_size: many; d_call: .; cdr3_aa: CASSPQQETQYF; cdr3_nt: TGCGCCAGCAGCCCCCAGCAGGAGACCCAGTACTTC
v_call: TRBV7-2; j_call: TRBJ2-1; clone_size: many; d_call: .; cdr3_aa: CASSFQQGVDEQFF; cdr3_nt: TGTGCCAGCAGCTTTCAACAGGGAGTAGATGAGCAGTTCTTC
v_call: TRBV5-1; j_call: TRBJ2-6; clone_size: .; d_call: .; cdr3_aa: CASSLEAYSGANVLTF; cdr3_nt: TGCGCCAGCAGCTTGGAGGCCTACTCTGGGGCCAACGTCCTGACTTTC
v_call: TRBV9; j_call: TRBJ1-5; clone_size: few; d_call: .; cdr3_aa: CASSAESTPLQPQHF; cdr3_nt: TGTGCCAGCAGCGCCGAGTCCACCCCCTTACAGCCCCAGCATTTT
v_call: TRBV2; j_call: TRBJ2-3; clone_size: many; d_call: TRBD2; cdr3_aa: CAKERGGRTDTQYF; cdr3_nt: TGTGCCAAAGAGCGGGGGGGACGCACAGATACGCAGTATTTT
v_call: TRBV7-9; j_call: TRBJ2-7; clone_size: .; d_call: .; cdr3_aa: CASSLVVGNWNEQYF; cdr3_nt: TGTGCCAGCAGCTTAGTTGTTGGAAATTGGAACGAGCAGTACTTC
v_call: TRBV7-9; j_call: TRBJ2-1; clone_size: many; d_call: TRBD1; cdr3_aa: CASSQRGQGAIEQFF; cdr3_nt: TGTGCCAGCAGCCAAAGAGGACAGGGGGCAATTGAGCAGTTCTTC